Sequencing of this T cell receptor beta chain was carried out in a study of blood T cell repertoires in COVID-19. Study-level background: There were acute and convalescent COVID-19 samples, and they came from the United States, Italy and Spain.

Original data processing: Researchers report that nucleated cell counts were estimated from reference gene primer amplification. Sequencing was performed with immunoSEQ multiplex PCR; in TCRdb, only in-frame clones are kept and a portion is missing. V and J calls and clone size are those listed in that table; D and trimming were worked out from the DNA. The repertoire includes more than 250,000 clones, around 85% of them detected once, and roughly 2.2% sits in the top ten. The CDR3 extends over 14 amino acids. Germline loops: CDR1 SGHKS, CDR2 YYEKEE (reference sequence). Unmatched junction bases numbered 5, after V lost 4 bases and J lost 4 bases. All enrollees were roughly 18 to 89 years old and from approximately 24 US areas. Cohort 3 recovery required two negative PCRs, clearance, or symptom resolution.

The chain couples TRBV5-5 to TRBJ1-3; TRBD1 agrees at 7 bases. The sample was PBMCs or T cells enriched from blood (not recorded which). This TCR came from a man aged 25-45 years who had recovered from COVID-19. CDR3: CASSITGEGNTIYF. The CDR3 DNA is TGTGCCAGCAGCATAACAGGGGAAGGAAACACCATATATTTT.